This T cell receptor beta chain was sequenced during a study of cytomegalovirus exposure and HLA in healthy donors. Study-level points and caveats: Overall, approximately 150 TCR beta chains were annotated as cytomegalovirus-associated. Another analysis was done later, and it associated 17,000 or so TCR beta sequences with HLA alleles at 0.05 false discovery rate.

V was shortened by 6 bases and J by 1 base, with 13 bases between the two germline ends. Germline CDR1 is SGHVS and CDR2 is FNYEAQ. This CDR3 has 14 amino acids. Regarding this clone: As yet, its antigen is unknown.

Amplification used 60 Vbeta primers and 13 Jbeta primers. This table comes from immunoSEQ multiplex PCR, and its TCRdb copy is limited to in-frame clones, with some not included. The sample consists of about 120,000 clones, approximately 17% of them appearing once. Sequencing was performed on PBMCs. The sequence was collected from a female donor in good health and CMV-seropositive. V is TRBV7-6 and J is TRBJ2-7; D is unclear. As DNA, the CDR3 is TGTGCCAGCAGTTCGTTGGCGACTTCCTACGAGCAGTACTTC. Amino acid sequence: CASSSLATSYEQYF.